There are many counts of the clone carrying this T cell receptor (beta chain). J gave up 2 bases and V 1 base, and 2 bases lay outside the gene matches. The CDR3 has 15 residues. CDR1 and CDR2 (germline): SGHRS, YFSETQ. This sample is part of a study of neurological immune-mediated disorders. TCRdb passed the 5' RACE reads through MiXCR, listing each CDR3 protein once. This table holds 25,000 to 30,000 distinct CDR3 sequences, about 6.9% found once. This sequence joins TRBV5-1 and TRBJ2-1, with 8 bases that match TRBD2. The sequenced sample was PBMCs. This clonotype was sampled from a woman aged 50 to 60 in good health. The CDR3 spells CASSLTGGAYNEQFF. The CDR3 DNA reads TGCGCCAGCAGCTTGACGGGGGGGGCCTACAATGAGCAGTTCTTC.